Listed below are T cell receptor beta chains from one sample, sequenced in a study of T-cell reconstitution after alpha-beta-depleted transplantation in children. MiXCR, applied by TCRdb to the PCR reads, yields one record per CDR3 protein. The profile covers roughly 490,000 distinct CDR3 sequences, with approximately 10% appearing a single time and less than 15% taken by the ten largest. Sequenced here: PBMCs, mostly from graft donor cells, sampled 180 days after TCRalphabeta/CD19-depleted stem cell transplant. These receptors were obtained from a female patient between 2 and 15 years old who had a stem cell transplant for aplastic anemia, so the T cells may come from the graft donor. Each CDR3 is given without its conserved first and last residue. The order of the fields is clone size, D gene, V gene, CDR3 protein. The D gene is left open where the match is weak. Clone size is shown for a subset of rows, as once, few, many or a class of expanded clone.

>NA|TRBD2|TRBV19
AIGTSGSTDTQY
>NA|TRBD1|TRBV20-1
SARDRLGTAYGYT
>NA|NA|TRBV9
ASSVVANSYEQY
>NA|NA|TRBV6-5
ASSYSLGQETQY
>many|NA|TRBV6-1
ASSGIWGRVNTEAF
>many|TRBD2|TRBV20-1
SARSSGRFTDTQY
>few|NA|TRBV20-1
SARLGAGQPQH
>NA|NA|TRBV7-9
ASSSRGAGDSSYEQY
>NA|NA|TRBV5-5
ASSFVSGHLAKNIQY
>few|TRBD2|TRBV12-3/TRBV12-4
ASSGSTSGSYEQF
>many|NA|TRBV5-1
ASSFYSFLGNEQF
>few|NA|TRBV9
ASSVDSGGGNEQF
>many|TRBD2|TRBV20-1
SARSWASGASSYNEQF
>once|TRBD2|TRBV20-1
SAKRGSLDNEQF